A single sample is the source of the 22 T cell receptor beta chains below, sequenced in a study of blood T cells in healthy people across ages (dated by TCRdb to between 2014 and 2017). The library was built by means of 5' RACE. Sequenced on an Illumina HiSeq 2500. A second roughly 7 to 12 cycle PCR used a sample-barcoded 5' primer and a J-beta primer mix. TCRdb's own reprocessing of the public reads used fastp at Q25 and MiXCR and kept productive beta chains. A single entry per CDR3 protein holds the most common genes and DNA from its merged rows. The sample has roughly 700,000 distinct CDR3 sequences on record, approximately 29% of them singletons. Of the sample, roughly 14% falls within the top ten clones. The sequenced material came from blood. All receptors come from a woman of 80 years or more in good health. Donor details come from another sample of the same person, matched by shared clones.

This clonotype was seen once. V is TRBV20-1 and J is TRBJ1-5, with D possibly being TRBD1 (6 bases). Germline lookup yields CDR1 DFQATT and CDR2 SNEGSKA (reference sequence). Trimming shortened V by 6 bases and J by 5 bases, and 11 bases separated the two germline ends. This CDR3 is 12 amino acids long. CDR3 bases: TGCAGTGCCATACAGGGTGATCAGCCCCAGCATTTT. This encodes CSAIQGDQPQHF.

This sequence joins TRBV29-1 and TRBJ2-1; D unresolved. Trimming took off 4 bases at V and 9 bases at J, with 10 bases between the two ends. The germline V gene has CDR1 SQVTM and CDR2 ANQGSEA. This CDR3 has 11 residues. The CDR3 sequence is CSVGRDAEQFF. CDR3 nucleotides: TGCAGCGTTGGTCGCGACGCTGAGCAGTTCTTC.

The CDR3 nucleotides read TGTGCCAGCAGTTTGAAGGGGATAAACACTGAAGCTTTCTTT. Translated: CASSLKGINTEAFF. The chain uses TRBV12-3 or TRBV12-4 and TRBJ1-1; D may be TRBD1 (5 bases). V was shortened by 3 bases and J by 2 bases, with 10 bases between the two germline ends. There are 14 residues in the CDR3.

This clonotype was seen at least ten times. V usage is TRBV11-1 and J usage is TRBJ2-5; D not resolved. Germline lookup yields CDR1 SGHAT and CDR2 FQDESV (reference sequence). The CDR3 extends over 15 amino acids. V was pared by 2 bases and J by 1 base, with 11 bases between. The DNA of the CDR3 is TGTGCCAGCAGCTTAATCCAGAACAGCCAAGAGACCCAGTACTTC. As protein: CASSLIQNSQETQYF.

The CDR3 loop reads CSALRGRGGPQHF. CDR3 DNA: TGCAGTGCCTTACGAGGCCGAGGGGGGCCCCAGCATTTT. The chain employs TRBV20-1 and TRBJ1-5, with D maybe TRBD1 (6 bases). Trimming left V 6 bases short and J 9 bases short, with 18 bases between. Germline V CDR1 and CDR2: DFQATT, SNEGSKA (reference sequence). The length of the CDR3 is 13 residues.

This clonotype has ten or more counts. The chain joins TRBV7-9 to TRBJ2-1; 11 bases fit TRBD2. This CDR3 is 15 amino acids long. Looked up from germline, CDR1 is SEHNR and CDR2 is FQNEAQ (reference sequence). J gave up 8 bases and V 5 bases, and 8 bases lay outside the gene matches. As DNA, the CDR3 is TGTGCCAGCAGCCTGGTAGCGGGGGGGCTGGATGAGCAGTTCTTC. Its translation: CASSLVAGGLDEQFF. The whole variable domain, remainder taken from reference TRBV7-9 and TRBJ2-1, is DTGVSQNPRHKITKRGQNVTFRCDPISEHNRLYWYRQTLGQGPEFLTYFQNEAQLEKSRLLSDRFSAERPKGSFSTLEIQRTEQGDSAMYLCASSLVAGGLDEQFFGPGTRLTVL.

The gene calls are TRBV5-1 and TRBJ2-1, with no clear D. V lost 4 bases, J lost 1 base, and 15 bases lay in between. The V gene's germline CDR1 is SGHRS and CDR2 YFSETQ. CDR3 length equals 16 residues. CDR3 DNA: TGCGCCAGCAGCCCCCCTAGGGTCGGTTCCTACAATGAGCAGTTCTTC. It is translated as CASSPPRVGSYNEQFF.

Comment on this clonotype: With a much larger clone just one base away, this may be a read error. The CDR3 spells CASRQGGRPETQYF. DNA for the CDR3: TGTGCCAGCAGGCAGGGTGGGCGGCCAGAGACCCAGTACTTC. J is TRBJ2-5 and V is TRBV28, with a weak D call TRBD1 (5 bases). With 6 bases removed from V and 4 bases from J, the gap between germline ends came to 15 bases. Germline values: CDR1 MDHEN, CDR2 SYDVKM. This CDR3 spans 14 amino acids.

This clonotype was observed a few times. This may be a read error, as it is one base from a much larger clone. CDR3 nucleotides: TGTGCCAGCAGCTGTGGCCCTGGGGCCAACGTCCTGACTTTC. Translation gives CASSCGPGANVLTF. The rearrangement joins TRBV7-9 to TRBJ2-6; D gene ambiguous. Germline V gives CDR1 SEHNR, CDR2 FQNEAQ (reference sequence). The germline V and J ends were trimmed by 4 bases and 2 bases, with 6 bases remaining between them. The CDR3 runs to 14 residues. Based on the CDR3 plus reference TRBV7-9 and TRBJ2-6, the full variable domain is DTGVSQNPRHKITKRGQNVTFRCDPISEHNRLYWYRQTLGQGPEFLTYFQNEAQLEKSRLLSDRFSAERPKGSFSTLEIQRTEQGDSAMYLCASSCGPGANVLTFGAGSRLTVL.

Concerning this clonotype itself: A read error is possible here, since a much larger clone lies one base away. The V gene is TRBV9, the J gene TRBJ1-4, with TRBD1 matching 7 bases. The germline CDR1 and CDR2 sequences are SGDLS and YYNGEE. This CDR3 has 16 amino acids. V shed 2 bases and J 4 bases; nucleotides not matched to a gene: 8. The CDR3 DNA sequence: TGTGCCAGCAGCGTCCAGGTAGGGGGCAATAATGAAAAACTGTTTTTT. It encodes CASSVQVGGNNEKLFF.

The sample holds many counts of this clonotype. The V gene is TRBV9, the J gene TRBJ1-6; the D gene is possibly TRBD1 (5 bases). This CDR3 comprises 15 residues. Germline V gene data show CDR1 as SGDLS and CDR2 as YYNGEE. With 0 bases removed from V and 10 bases from J, the gap between germline ends came to 14 bases. The CDR3, as DNA: TGTGCCAGCAGCGTAGACGGGGGATCAGGGTCACCCCTCCACTTT. It encodes CASSVDGGSGSPLHF.

As to this clonotype: This clone may be a read error of a much larger clone one base away. The chain combines TRBV6-2 or TRBV6-3 with TRBJ2-1; 11 bases fit TRBD2. The CDR3 extends over 16 amino acids. V was pared by 7 bases and J by 13 bases, with 18 bases of the junction left unmatched. Germline V lookup: CDR1 MNHEY, CDR2 SVGEGT. In DNA, the CDR3 is TGTGCCAGCACCATATTGACTAGCGGGACATTAGAGACCCAGTTCTTC. It specifies CASTILTSGTLETQFF.

The rearrangement uses TRBV5-1 and TRBJ1-4, with D hard to call. This CDR3 has 14 residues. Per germline, CDR1 SGHRS and CDR2 YFSETQ. Trimming removed 4 bases from V and 6 bases from J, with 13 bases in between. The CDR3, as DNA: TGCGCCAGCAGCCCGGACCTCCGGGATGAAAAACTGTTTTTT. It is translated as CASSPDLRDEKLFF.

A few counts support this clonotype. V is TRBV12-3 or TRBV12-4 and J is TRBJ2-2, with TRBD1 matching over 10 bases. This CDR3 has 15 amino acids. V lost 6 bases, J lost 5 bases, and 6 bases stayed unmatched. The CDR3 coding sequence is TGTGCCAGCAGGTCGGGACAGGGGCTAACCGGGGAGCTGTTTTTT. Amino acid sequence: CASRSGQGLTGELFF.

This clonotype is judged medium-sized. The rearrangement uses TRBV7-2 and TRBJ2-4; no clear D gene. Germline loops: CDR1 SGHTA, CDR2 FQGNSA. Between the trimmed V and J ends, which lost 4 bases and 0 bases, there was a span of 13 bases. CDR3 length: 16 residues. In nucleotides, the CDR3 is TGTGCCAGCAGCTCTGTACAGTCGCTAGCCAAAAACATTCAGTACTTC. It translates to CASSSVQSLAKNIQYF.

On this clonotype itself: A much larger clone sits a single nucleotide away, making a read error possible. The gene calls are TRBV28 and TRBJ2-1; possibly TRBD1 or TRBD2 for D (7 bases each). V was trimmed by 6 bases and J by 12 bases, leaving 18 bases between them. CDR1 and CDR2 from the germline V gene are MDHEN and SYDVKM. This CDR3 spans 13 amino acids. In nucleotides, the CDR3 is TGTGCCAGCAGCTTCACCACAGGGGAGGGGCAGTTCTTC. Protein sequence: CASSFTTGEGQFF.

The chain couples TRBV19 to TRBJ2-1, with 8 positions matching TRBD1. This CDR3 comprises 15 residues. Germline V gives CDR1 LNHDA, CDR2 SQIVND (reference sequence). Trimming removed 3 bases from V and 4 bases from J; junction bases left unmatched: 5. The CDR3 spells CASSMDRVRYNEQFF. In DNA, the CDR3 is TGTGCCAGTAGTATGGACAGGGTAAGATACAATGAGCAGTTCTTC.

The chain combines TRBV2 with TRBJ1-2; TRBD1 might be the D (6 bases). This CDR3 has 14 residues. V lost 1 base and J 4 bases, leaving 10 bases between the germline ends. The germline gives CDR1 SNHLY, CDR2 FYNNEI. The CDR3 region has the DNA TGTGCCAGCAGTGAAGGAATAGGGGGCTATGGCTACACCTTC. It codes for CASSEGIGGYGYTF.

In this sample, this clonotype turned up a few times. This sequence joins TRBV3-1 and TRBJ2-1; 9 nucleotides align to TRBD2. This CDR3 has 20 residues. Per the germline V gene, CDR1 is LGHDT and CDR2 is YNNKEL (reference sequence). V was pared by 0 bases and J by 0 bases, with 12 bases of the junction left unmatched. The CDR3 reads CASSQDRRGGGASSYNEQFF. CDR3 nucleotide sequence: TGTGCCAGCAGCCAAGATCGTCGGGGCGGGGGGGCAAGCTCCTACAATGAGCAGTTCTTC.

About this clonotype itself: A much larger clone sits a single nucleotide away, making a read error possible. This chain uses TRBV7-8 with TRBJ1-4, with D unclear. Germline CDR1 and CDR2: SGHVS and FQNEAQ. The CDR3 length is 14 residues. The CDR3: CVSSRGRMDEKLFF. The DNA of the CDR3 is TGTGTCAGCAGCCGAGGACGGATGGATGAAAAACTGTTTTTT.

The chain combines TRBV28 with TRBJ1-5; 8 bases align to TRBD1. The CDR3 length is 14 residues. J gave up 2 bases and V 7 bases, and 4 bases lay outside the gene matches. Per the germline V gene, CDR1 is MDHEN and CDR2 is SYDVKM. Written as DNA, the CDR3 is TGTGCCAGCAAAACAGGGGGTCGCAATCAGCCCCAGCATTTT. Translating gives CASKTGGRNQPQHF.

This clonotype was detected many times. The chain joins TRBV10-3 to TRBJ2-3, with 7 nucleotides matching TRBD1. J was trimmed by 6 bases and V by 4 bases; bases with no gene match: 13. Germline V CDR1 and CDR2: ENHRY, SYGVKD. This CDR3 is built from 16 residues. This chain's CDR3 is CAISGAVRGFLDTQYF. CDR3 coding DNA: TGTGCCATCAGTGGGGCGGTCAGGGGGTTTTTGGATACGCAGTATTTT.